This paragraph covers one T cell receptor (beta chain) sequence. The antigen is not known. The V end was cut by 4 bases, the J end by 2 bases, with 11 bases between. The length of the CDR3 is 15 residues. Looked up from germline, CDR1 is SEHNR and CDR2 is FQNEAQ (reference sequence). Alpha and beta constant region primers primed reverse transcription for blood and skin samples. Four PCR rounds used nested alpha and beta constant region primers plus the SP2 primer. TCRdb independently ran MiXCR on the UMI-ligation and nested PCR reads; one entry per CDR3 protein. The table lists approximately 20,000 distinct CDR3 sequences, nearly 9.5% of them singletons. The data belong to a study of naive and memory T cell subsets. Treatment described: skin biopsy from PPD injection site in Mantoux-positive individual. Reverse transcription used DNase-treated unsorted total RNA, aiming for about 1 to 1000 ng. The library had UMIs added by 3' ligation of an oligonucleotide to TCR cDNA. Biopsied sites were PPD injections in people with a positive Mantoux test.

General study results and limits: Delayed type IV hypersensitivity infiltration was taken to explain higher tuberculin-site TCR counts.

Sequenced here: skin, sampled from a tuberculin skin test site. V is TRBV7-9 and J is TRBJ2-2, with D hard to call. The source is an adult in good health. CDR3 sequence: CASSSSVFNTGELFF. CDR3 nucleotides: TGTGCCAGCAGCTCCTCTGTCTTCAACACCGGGGAGCTGTTTTTT.